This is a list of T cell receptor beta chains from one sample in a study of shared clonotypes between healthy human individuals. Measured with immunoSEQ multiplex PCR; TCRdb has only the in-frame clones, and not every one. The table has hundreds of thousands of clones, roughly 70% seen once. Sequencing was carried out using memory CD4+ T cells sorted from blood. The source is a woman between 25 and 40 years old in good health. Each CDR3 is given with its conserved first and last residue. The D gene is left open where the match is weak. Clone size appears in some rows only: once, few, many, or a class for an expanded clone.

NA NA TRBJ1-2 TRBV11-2 CASSPGRMGGYTF TGTGCCAGCAGCCCGGGGCGAATGGGGGGCTACACCTTC
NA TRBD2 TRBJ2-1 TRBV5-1 CASSLVSRLAGPNEQFF TGCGCCAGCAGCTTGGTATCCAGGCTAGCGGGACCGAATGAGCAGTTCTTC
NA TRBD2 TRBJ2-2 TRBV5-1 CASSVGLEGTGELFF TGCGCCAGCAGCGTGGGACTAGAAGGGACCGGGGAGCTGTTTTTT
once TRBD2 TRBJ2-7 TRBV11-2 CASSLRGGGSYEQYF TGTGCCAGCAGCTTACGTGGCGGGGGCTCCTACGAGCAGTACTTC
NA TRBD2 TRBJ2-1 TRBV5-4 CASSAVTSGRDNEQFF TGTGCCAGCAGCGCCGTGACTAGCGGGAGAGACAATGAGCAGTTCTTC
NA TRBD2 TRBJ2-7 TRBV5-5 CASSLVAAGGFEQYF TGTGCCAGCAGCTTGGTAGCAGCGGGAGGGTTCGAGCAGTACTTC
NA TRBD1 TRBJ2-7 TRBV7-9 CASSHTMDRASYEQYF TGTGCCAGCAGCCATACGATGGACAGGGCCTCCTACGAGCAGTACTTC
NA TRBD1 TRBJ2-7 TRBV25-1 CASSPLSGTGVPEQYF TGTGCCAGCAGCCCCCTATCCGGGACAGGGGTGCCCGAGCAGTACTTC
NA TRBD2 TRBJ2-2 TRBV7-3 CASSSGTSGTMGGELFF TGTGCCAGCAGCTCGGGGACTAGCGGGACCATGGGCGGGGAGCTGTTTTTT
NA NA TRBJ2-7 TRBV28 CASRLQGQHYEQYF TGTGCCAGCAGGCTGCAGGGGCAACATTACGAGCAGTACTTC
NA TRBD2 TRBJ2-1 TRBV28 CASAGTSGISYNEQFF TGTGCCAGCGCCGGAACTAGCGGGATATCCTACAATGAGCAGTTCTTC
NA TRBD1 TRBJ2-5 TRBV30 CAWSPGQGFGETQYF TGTGCCTGGAGTCCTGGACAGGGCTTTGGAGAGACCCAGTACTTC
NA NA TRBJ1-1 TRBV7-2 CASSFSRGGEMGTEAFF TGTGCCAGCAGCTTCTCCCGAGGGGGGGAAATGGGGACTGAAGCTTTCTTT
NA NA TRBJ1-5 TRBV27 CASGPRQRASNQPQHF TGTGCCAGCGGACCGAGGCAGAGGGCAAGCAATCAGCCCCAGCATTTT
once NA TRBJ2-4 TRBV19 CATEKVSGQTNIQYF TGTGCCACCGAGAAGGTTAGCGGACAAACAAACATTCAGTACTTC
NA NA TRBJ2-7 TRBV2 CASRGTLYEQYF TGTGCCAGCAGGGGAACGCTATACGAGCAGTACTTC
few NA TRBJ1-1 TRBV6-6 CASSNPAGGNTEAFF TGTGCCAGCAGTAATCCCGCAGGTGGGAACACTGAAGCTTTCTTT
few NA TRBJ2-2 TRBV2 CASRLGGNTGELFF TGTGCCAGCCGCCTTGGGGGGAACACCGGGGAGCTGTTTTTT
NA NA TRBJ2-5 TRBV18 CASSPPGRTAYQETQYF TGTGCCAGCTCACCGCCCGGACGGACGGCGTACCAAGAGACCCAGTACTTC
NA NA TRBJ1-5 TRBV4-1 CASSQGENSNQPQHF TGCGCCAGCAGCCAGGGAGAAAATAGCAATCAGCCCCAGCATTTT
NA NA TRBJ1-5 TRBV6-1 CASRPQQGNQPQHF TGTGCCAGCAGACCCCAACAGGGCAATCAGCCCCAGCATTTT
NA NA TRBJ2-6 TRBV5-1 CASSFEGSGANVLTF TGCGCCAGCAGCTTCGAGGGTTCTGGGGCCAACGTCCTGACTTTC
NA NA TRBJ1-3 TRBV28 CASSSNGNTIYF TGTGCCAGCAGTTCGAACGGAAACACCATATATTTT
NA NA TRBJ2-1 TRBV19 CASSNRQIYNEQFF TGTGCCAGTAGTAACCGACAGATCTACAATGAGCAGTTCTTC
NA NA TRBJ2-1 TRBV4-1 CASSQIGGKNYNEQFF TGCGCCAGCAGCCAAATCGGCGGAAAGAACTACAATGAGCAGTTCTTC
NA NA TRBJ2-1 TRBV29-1 CSVVINEQFF TGCAGCGTTGTAATAAATGAGCAGTTCTTC
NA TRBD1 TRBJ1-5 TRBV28 CASSFQGGQPQHF TGTGCCAGCAGTTTTCAGGGGGGCCAGCCCCAGCATTTT
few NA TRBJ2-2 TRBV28 CASSLSWETGELFF TGTGCCAGCAGTTTATCGTGGGAGACCGGGGAGCTGTTTTTT
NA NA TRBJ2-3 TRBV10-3 CAISESSTSTDTQYF TGTGCCATCAGTGAGTCGAGCACTAGCACAGATACGCAGTATTTT
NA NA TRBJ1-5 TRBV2 CASSVLSASNQPQHF TGTGCCAGCAGTGTACTCTCAGCGAGCAATCAGCCCCAGCATTTT
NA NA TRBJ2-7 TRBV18 CASSPTGHAYEQYF TGTGCCAGCTCACCAACGGGACATGCCTACGAGCAGTACTTC
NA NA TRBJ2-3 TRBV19 CASSIWDGKLDTQYF TGTGCCAGTAGTATCTGGGACGGAAAGTTGGATACGCAGTATTTT
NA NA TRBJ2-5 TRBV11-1 CASSFYGTQYF TGTGCCAGCAGCTTTTACGGGACCCAGTACTTC
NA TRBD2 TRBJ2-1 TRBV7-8 CASSRGLAGGNEQFF TGTGCCAGCAGCCGGGGACTAGCGGGAGGGAATGAGCAGTTCTTC
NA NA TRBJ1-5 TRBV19 CASSLYNQPQHF TGTGCCAGTAGTTTGTACAATCAGCCCCAGCATTTT